A single sample is the source of the 27 T cell receptor beta chains below, sequenced in a study of beta chain features in type 1 diabetes. The sequenced template was cDNA made from the entire isolated RNA. Using immunoSEQ multiplex PCR, the repertoire was profiled, and TCRdb retains in-frame clones only, with some absent. The data contain over 500,000 clones, around 16% of them singletons. The sequencing input was naive CD4+ T cells from blood. The receptors derive from a man aged 18 to 29 in good health.

Notes on this clone: This sample includes further DNA sequences coding for the same CDR3. The genes are TRBV7-2 and TRBJ2-5; D unresolved. Germline loops: CDR1 SGHTA, CDR2 FQGNSA. The CDR3 has 11 amino acids. Trimming took off 6 bases at V and 1 base at J, with 3 bases between the two ends. The CDR3 DNA follows: TGTGCCAGCAGACGCCAAGAGACCCAGTACTTC. Amino acid sequence: CASRRQETQYF.

This clone was seen a few times. The identical CDR3 is also encoded by other nucleotide sequences in the sample. DNA of the CDR3: TGTGCCAGCAGTTCCCCAGGGTATGGCTACACCTTC. Translated, it gives CASSSPGYGYTF. The chain links TRBV28 to TRBJ1-2, with D maybe TRBD1 (5 bases). The V gene's germline CDR1 is MDHEN and CDR2 SYDVKM. Trimming took off 4 bases at V and 5 bases at J, with 8 bases between the two ends. The CDR3 contains 12 residues.

In this sample, this clone turned up a few times. CDR3 loop: CASSRPTGGNEGSYNSPLHF. CDR3 sequence (DNA): TGTGCCAGCAGCCGCCCGACAGGGGGAAATGAAGGCTCCTATAATTCACCCCTCCACTTT. The chain is built from TRBV9 and TRBJ1-6; 9 nucleotides agree with TRBD1. The V gene's germline CDR1 is SGDLS and CDR2 YYNGEE. The junction had 14 bases not matched to a gene; V was cut back by 4 bases and J by 0 bases. This CDR3 comprises 20 residues.

In this sample, this clone turned up a few times. V usage is TRBV4-1 and J usage is TRBJ1-1; no definite D call. Trimming stripped 2 bases from V and 1 base from J, with 8 bases between. Germline V gene data show CDR1 as MGHRA and CDR2 as YSYEKL. This CDR3 contains 14 residues. CDR3 in amino acids: CASSQPTRNTEAFF. The DNA of the CDR3 is TGCGCCAGCAGCCAACCCACCAGGAACACTGAAGCTTTCTTT.

J is TRBJ1-2 and V is TRBV5-1; D is possibly TRBD1 (5 bases). Germline V CDR1 and CDR2: SGHRS, YFSETQ. The CDR3 contains 16 residues. V lost 1 base and J lost 0, with 13 bases in between. CDR3 in amino acids: CASSLQGDPANYGYTF. The CDR3 bases are TGCGCCAGCAGCTTGCAGGGCGACCCAGCTAACTATGGCTACACCTTC.

This chain uses TRBV9 with TRBJ2-1, with 10 bases identical to TRBD2. This CDR3 has 17 residues. Germline CDR1 and CDR2: SGDLS and YYNGEE. V was clipped by 4 bases and J by 1 base; unmatched bases: 8. Written as DNA, the CDR3 is TGTGCCAGCAGCCCTCGGCCTAGCGGGAGATCCTACAATGAGCAGTTCTTC. It is translated as CASSPRPSGRSYNEQFF.

The chain carries TRBV9 and TRBJ2-3, with D unclear. Trimming left V 0 bases short and J 4 bases short, with 3 bases between. The germline CDR1 and CDR2 sequences are SGDLS and YYNGEE. The CDR3 loop spans 12 amino acids. The CDR3 coding sequence is TGTGCCAGCAGCGTAGGGTCAGATACGCAGTATTTT. Its translation is CASSVGSDTQYF.

This clone has just a few counts. The chain joins TRBV4-3 to TRBJ2-1; 8 bases fit TRBD2. The V gene's germline CDR1 is LGHNA and CDR2 YSLEER. Germline trimming cut 1 base from V and 6 bases from J; bases unmatched to any gene: 11. The CDR3 length is 17 residues. The CDR3 nucleotides are TGCGCCAGCAGCCAAGGCGCGGGAGGTCCGAGAGGCAATGAGCAGTTCTTC. Residues: CASSQGAGGPRGNEQFF.

This rearrangement joins TRBV4-2 to TRBJ2-3; a possible D gene is TRBD2 (6 bases). V shed 4 bases and J shed 1 base, with 15 bases lying between them. The CDR3 is 16 residues long. Germline V gene data show CDR1 as LGHNA and CDR2 as YNFKEQ. The CDR3 loop is CASSLDGDSRTDTQYF. Here the CDR3 DNA reads TGTGCCAGCAGCCTAGACGGGGACTCCCGCACAGATACGCAGTATTTT.

J is TRBJ2-7 and V is TRBV7-9; D gene uncertain. Trimming pared 4 bases from V and 4 bases from J, leaving 8 bases between. This CDR3 spans 12 amino acids. CDR1 SEHNR and CDR2 FQNEAQ come from the germline V gene (reference sequence). The chain's CDR3 is CASSSPPYEQYF. CDR3 DNA: TGTGCCAGCAGCTCCCCTCCTTACGAGCAGTACTTC.

This clone was seen more than once but under ten times. Other DNA variants within this sample encode the same CDR3. The V call is TRBV18, the J call TRBJ2-7, with 8 bases fitting TRBD1. Germline CDR1 and CDR2: KGHSH and LQKENI. CDR3 length: 15 amino acids. Trimming removed 3 bases from V and 0 bases from J; junction bases left unmatched: 4. Written as DNA, the CDR3 is TGTGCCAGCTCACCTACAGGACAGGGCTCCTACGAGCAGTACTTC. Translation: CASSPTGQGSYEQYF. The full variable domain, completed using reference TRBV18 and TRBJ2-7, is NAGVMQNPRHLVRRRGQEARLRCSPMKGHSHVYWYRQLPEEGLKFMVYLQKENIIDESGMPKERFSAEFPKEGPSILRIQQVVRGDSAAYFCASSPTGQGSYEQYFGPGTRLTVT.

The rearrangement links TRBV18 to TRBJ1-4; D gene uncertain. V was clipped by 3 bases and J by 3 bases, with 14 bases between them. In germline, CDR1 is KGHSH, CDR2 LQKENI. This CDR3 is 16 amino acids long. CDR3 sequence reads: CASSPQNTGANEKLFF. DNA of the CDR3: TGTGCCAGCTCACCGCAGAACACGGGCGCTAATGAAAAACTGTTTTTT. Combining the CDR3 with reference TRBV18 and TRBJ1-4 gives the whole variable domain NAGVMQNPRHLVRRRGQEARLRCSPMKGHSHVYWYRQLPEEGLKFMVYLQKENIIDESGMPKERFSAEFPKEGPSILRIQQVVRGDSAAYFCASSPQNTGANEKLFFGSGTQLSVL.

The rearrangement joins TRBV20-1 to TRBJ1-1; D is undetermined. Germline CDR1 and CDR2: DFQATT and SNEGSKA (reference sequence). This CDR3 region has 10 residues. The CDR3 is CSAENTEAFF. For the CDR3, the DNA is TGCAGCGCAGAGAACACTGAAGCTTTCTTT.

This clone was observed a few times. This CDR3 reads CASSLSGQGFYEQYF. DNA of the CDR3: TGTGCCAGCAGCTTATCGGGACAGGGCTTCTACGAGCAGTACTTC. The chain couples TRBV7-9 to TRBJ2-7, with 9 bases that match TRBD1. The CDR3 is 15 residues long. V lost 2 bases and J lost 3; bases outside the gene matches: 5. Germline CDR1 reads SEHNR; CDR2 reads FQNEAQ (reference sequence).

The genes are TRBV5-4 and TRBJ1-1, with D possibly being TRBD1 (6 bases). Per germline, CDR1 SGHNT and CDR2 YYREEE (reference sequence). V lost 4 bases and J lost 4, with 17 bases in between. The length of the CDR3 is 15 residues. The CDR3 loop reads CASSRTGRVVTEAFF. The DNA of the CDR3 is TGTGCCAGCAGCCGTACAGGGAGGGTCGTCACTGAAGCTTTCTTT.

This clone was detected only a few times. V usage is TRBV28 and J usage is TRBJ2-3; 7 nucleotides agree with TRBD2. The length of the CDR3 is 15 residues. The ends lost 1 base at V and 1 base at J; junction bases unmatched: 2. Germline V CDR1 and CDR2: MDHEN, SYDVKM. Here the CDR3 reads CASSLFAGGTDTQYF. CDR3 coding DNA: TGTGCCAGCAGTTTATTTGCGGGAGGCACAGATACGCAGTATTTT.

The chain couples TRBV5-1 to TRBJ2-7; 10 positions match TRBD2. This CDR3 is built from 15 residues. Looked up from germline, CDR1 is SGHRS and CDR2 is YFSETQ. V was clipped by 4 bases and J by 6 bases; unmatched bases: 10. CDR3 sequence: CASSARLAGVGEQYF. As DNA, the CDR3 is TGCGCCAGCAGCGCGAGGCTAGCGGGGGTAGGCGAGCAGTACTTC.

This clone has only a few counts. This sequence joins TRBV6-5 and TRBJ2-3, with TRBD1 matching 8 bases. The CDR3 is made up of 15 amino acids. Per the germline V gene, CDR1 is MNHEY and CDR2 is SVGAGI. The V segment lost 6 bases and the J segment 6 bases; nucleotides outside the gene matches: 11. The CDR3 reads CASRMSTGAADTQYF. In nucleotides, the CDR3 is TGTGCCAGCAGGATGTCGACAGGGGCTGCGGATACGCAGTATTTT.

A few counts support this clone. The chain couples TRBV7-2 to TRBJ1-5; D is possibly TRBD1 (5 bases). This CDR3 region has 13 residues. Germline V gene data show CDR1 as SGHTA and CDR2 as FQGNSA. V was shortened by 7 bases and J by 8 bases, with 15 bases between the two germline ends. CDR3 amino acids: CASNRQGPEPQHF. CDR3 DNA sequence: TGTGCCAGCAACCGTCAGGGCCCGGAGCCCCAGCATTTT.

This rearrangement joins TRBV19 to TRBJ2-6, with unresolved D. CDR3 length equals 14 residues. Germline V gene data show CDR1 as LNHDA and CDR2 as SQIVND (reference sequence). The germline V and J ends were trimmed by 6 bases and 0 bases, with 6 bases remaining between them. The CDR3 sequence: CASRVTSGANVLTF. In DNA form, the CDR3 reads TGTGCCAGTAGGGTAACCTCTGGGGCCAACGTCCTGACTTTC.

The rearrangement links TRBV7-6 to TRBJ2-2; TRBD1 matches at 8 bases. The CDR3 has 16 amino acids. V was clipped by 8 bases and J by 1 base; unmatched bases: 9. Germline CDR1 SGHVS, CDR2 FNYEAQ. Here the CDR3 DNA reads TGTGCCAGCGGCACTAGACAGGGGATGAACACCGGGGAGCTGTTTTTT. Translating it yields CASGTRQGMNTGELFF. The full variable domain, completed using reference TRBV7-6 and TRBJ2-2, is GAGVSQSPRYKVTKRGQDVALRCDPISGHVSLYWYRQALGQGPEFLTYFNYEAQQDKSGLPNDRFSAERPEGSISTLTIQRTEQRDSAMYRCASGTRQGMNTGELFFGEGSRLTVL.

This clone was detected only a few times. The V and J genes are TRBV4-3 and TRBJ1-1; possibly TRBD1 for D (6 bases). Trimming shortened V by 4 bases and J by 1 base, and 13 bases separated the two germline ends. This CDR3 contains 15 residues. Germline V gene data show CDR1 as LGHNA and CDR2 as YSLEER. CDR3 sequence (DNA): TGCGCCAGCAGCCGGGGGGCCTGGGGGAACACTGAAGCTTTCTTT. Protein: CASSRGAWGNTEAFF.

This clone was counted a few times. The J gene is TRBJ2-7, the V gene TRBV5-1; D is undetermined. The V and J ends lost 2 bases and 0 bases respectively, with 18 bases between them. Germline CDR1 SGHRS, CDR2 YFSETQ. The CDR3 spans 17 residues. The CDR3 coding sequence is TGCGCCAGCAGCTTCGATTCCCGGGCGACGTTCTCCTACGAGCAGTACTTC. It is translated as CASSFDSRATFSYEQYF.

This clone showed up just a few times. The genes are TRBV4-1 and TRBJ2-2; D may be TRBD2 (6 bases). V was trimmed by 5 bases and J by 1 base, leaving 17 bases between them. The CDR3 has 17 amino acids. Per germline, CDR1 MGHRA and CDR2 YSYEKL. The DNA of the CDR3 is TGCGCCAGCAGCGGCCTTTCAGGGCGGGAGAACACCGGGGAGCTGTTTTTT. Its translation is CASSGLSGRENTGELFF.

This clone was recorded a few times. The genes are TRBV7-9 and TRBJ1-5; 10 bases fit TRBD1. From germline, CDR1 is SEHNR and CDR2 FQNEAQ (reference sequence). The CDR3 extends over 15 amino acids. Trimming cost V 5 bases and J 7 bases; bases outside gene matches: 8. The DNA for the CDR3 is TGTGCCAGCAGCCCCCACGGGACAGGGGACCAGCCCCAGCATTTT. Translation: CASSPHGTGDQPQHF.

The chain is built from TRBV7-2 and TRBJ2-5; D ambiguous. Germline V gene sequence: CDR1 SGHTA, CDR2 FQGNSA. The CDR3 sequence is 14 residues long. The germline V and J ends were trimmed by 1 base and 5 bases, with 11 bases remaining between them. CDR3 region: CASSLGARLETQYF. CDR3 sequence (DNA): TGTGCCAGCAGCTTAGGGGCGAGGCTGGAGACCCAGTACTTC.

This clone was found once. The chain couples TRBV11-3 to TRBJ2-1; D may be TRBD2 (6 bases). The CDR3 extends over 14 amino acids. In germline, CDR1 is SGHNT, CDR2 YENEEA. With 3 bases removed from V and 7 bases from J, the gap between germline ends came to 13 bases. The CDR3 nucleotides are TGTGCCAGCAGCTTCGGGACTCGCTTGAATGAGCAGTTCTTC. Its translation is CASSFGTRLNEQFF.